A selection of T cell receptor beta chains follows, all from one sample in a study of T cells after yellow fever vaccination. TCRdb re-called the 5' RACE reads with MiXCR, one entry per CDR3 protein. The repertoire holds 150,000 or so distinct CDR3 sequences, about 6.9% seen once, with about 0.6% in the top ten. The specimen comprised CD4+ T cells sorted from PBMCs, sampled 10 days after the yellow fever booster vaccination. The receptors derive from a young man who received the YFV17D yellow fever vaccine. CDR3s include the opening cysteine and the closing phenylalanine or tryptophan. D genes are given only for firm matches. Part of the rows lack a size; the others show once, few, many or a class for expanded clones.

j_gene | d_gene | abundance | v_gene | CDR3nt | CDR3aa
TRBJ2-1 | TRBD2 | many | TRBV27 | TGTGCCAGCACCACAATGTCGGGAGGGGGTTACAATGAGCAGTTCTTC | CASTTMSGGGYNEQFF
TRBJ1-6 | . | many | TRBV4-3 | TGCGCCAGCAGCCAAGATCTTACGGGGGCCTCCTATAATTCACCCCTCCACTTT | CASSQDLTGASYNSPLHF
TRBJ2-7 | TRBD1 | many | TRBV5-1 | TGCGCCAGCAGCCCGGGTGGGACAGGGGTGTACGAGCAGTACTTC | CASSPGGTGVYEQYF
TRBJ1-1 | TRBD1 | many | TRBV12-3/TRBV12-4 | TGTGCCAGCAGTTTATCACAGGGGAGAAATGAAGCTTTCTTT | CASSLSQGRNEAFF
TRBJ2-5 | TRBD2 | many | TRBV5-6 | TGTGCCAGCAGCGCGCCGGGACTAGCGATCCAAGAGACCCAGTACTTC | CASSAPGLAIQETQYF
TRBJ1-5 | . | many | TRBV5-4 | TGTGCCACCAGCGACAGGCGAAGCAATCAGCCCCAGCATTTT | CATSDRRSNQPQHF
TRBJ2-1 | . | many | TRBV12-3/TRBV12-4 | TGTGCCAGCAGCAGCGCAGCTAATTCCTACAATGAGCAGTTCTTC | CASSSAANSYNEQFF
TRBJ1-4 | . | many | TRBV7-2 | TGTGCCAGCAGCTTACAGGGAACTAATGAAAAACTGTTTTTT | CASSLQGTNEKLFF
TRBJ2-2 | TRBD2 | many | TRBV7-7 | TGTGCTAGCGGGAGAGGTAACACCGGGGAGCTGTTTTTT | CASGRGNTGELFF
TRBJ2-3 | . | many | TRBV20-1 | TGCAGTGCGCCTCGACGTCTAAACACAGATACGCAGTATTTT | CSAPRRLNTDTQYF
TRBJ2-3 | TRBD2 | many | TRBV5-6 | TGTGCCAGCAGCTTACTAGCGGGGCGGATCACAGATACGCAGTATTTT | CASSLLAGRITDTQYF
TRBJ2-1 | TRBD2 | many | TRBV7-9 | TGTGCCAGCAGCTTTGACGGGAGGGCCGCTGAGCAGTTCTTC | CASSFDGRAAEQFF
TRBJ1-2 | . | few | TRBV28 | TGTGCCAGCACTCTAGGGGAATCTTATGGCTACACCTTC | CASTLGESYGYTF
TRBJ2-5 | TRBD2 | many | TRBV18 | TGTGCCAGCTCACCATCGACGGGAGGAGAGACCCAGTACTTC | CASSPSTGGETQYF
TRBJ2-1 | TRBD2 | many | TRBV5-1 | TGCGCCAGCAGCATCGTAGCGGGTTCCTACAATGAGCAGTTCTTC | CASSIVAGSYNEQFF
TRBJ1-5 | . | . | TRBV19 | TGTGCCAGTAGTATACGAGGGAATCAGCCCCAGCATTTT | CASSIRGNQPQHF
TRBJ1-4 | . | few | TRBV2 | TGTGCCAGCAAAAGGGAAGGAGCAACTAATGAAAAACTGTTTTTT | CASKREGATNEKLFF
TRBJ2-3 | TRBD2 | few | TRBV11-2 | TGTGCCAGCAGCTTCCCGGGAGGCCCAGATACGCAGTATTTT | CASSFPGGPDTQYF
TRBJ2-1 | . | many | TRBV27 | TGTGCCAGCAGCCAGACAAGGGGGGCCTACAATGAGCAGTTCTTC | CASSQTRGAYNEQFF
TRBJ2-7 | . | few | TRBV20-1 | TGCAGTGCTAGCGGGGGTCTCGAGCAGTACTTC | CSASGGLEQYF
TRBJ2-7 | . | many | TRBV5-1 | TGCGCCAGCAGCTTGGTCGATAGCCAGGGGCTTTACGAGCAGTACTTC | CASSLVDSQGLYEQYF
TRBJ2-1 | . | few | TRBV5-6 | TGTGCCAGCAGCTTGGAGAGCCGATACAATGAGCAGTTCTTC | CASSLESRYNEQFF
TRBJ2-5 | . | many | TRBV24-1 | TGTGCCACCAGTGCCGGGGATCCCGAGACCCAGTACTTC | CATSAGDPETQYF
TRBJ1-5 | TRBD1 | many | TRBV28 | TGTGCCAGCAGTTTCTTTACAGGGGTTCAGCCCCAGCATTTT | CASSFFTGVQPQHF
TRBJ1-6 | . | . | TRBV7-3 | TGTGCCAGCAGCTTAATGGGGGGCCCCGATTCACCCCTCCACTTT | CASSLMGGPDSPLHF
TRBJ2-3 | . | many | TRBV10-3 | TGTGCCATCAGTGGTGGGTTAGGCACAGATACGCAGTATTTT | CAISGGLGTDTQYF
TRBJ2-7 | TRBD2 | many | TRBV15 | TGTGCCACCAGCACCGGGACTAGCGGGAGGTACGAGCAGTACTTC | CATSTGTSGRYEQYF
TRBJ2-3 | TRBD2 | many | TRBV20-1 | TGCAGTGCTCCCGAAGCGGGAGGGTTAGATACGCAGTATTTT | CSAPEAGGLDTQYF
TRBJ2-5 | . | many | TRBV20-1 | TGCAGTGGCAAAAGGGGCGGTCAAGAGACCCAGTACTTC | CSGKRGGQETQYF
TRBJ2-1 | . | many | TRBV24-1 | TGTGCCACAGGGGATAAGGCCTACAATGAGCAGTTCTTC | CATGDKAYNEQFF
TRBJ2-5 | . | few | TRBV7-9 | TGTGCCAGCAGCCCGGAGCGGCAGACCCAGTACTTC | CASSPERQTQYF
TRBJ2-1 | . | many | TRBV11-2 | TGTGCCAGCAGCCTCCAGTTGAATGAGCAGTTCTTC | CASSLQLNEQFF
TRBJ1-2 | TRBD1 | many | TRBV7-9 | TGTGCCAGCAGCCCGGGACAGCCCGGCGGCTACACCTTC | CASSPGQPGGYTF
TRBJ1-1 | . | many | TRBV5-1 | TGCGCCAGCAGCGAATACACGACCACTGAAGCTTTCTTT | CASSEYTTTEAFF
TRBJ2-7 | TRBD1 | many | TRBV4-3 | TGCGCCAGCAGCCAGGGGGACAGGGATTCGGGCGAGCAGTACTTC | CASSQGDRDSGEQYF
TRBJ2-7 | . | . | TRBV6-5 | TGTGCCAGCCGCAGCGTCTACGAGCAGTACTTC | CASRSVYEQYF
TRBJ2-3 | . | many | TRBV20-1 | TGCAGTGCAGCGTCGGGGTCAGATACGCAGTATTTT | CSAASGSDTQYF
TRBJ2-3 | . | many | TRBV7-8 | TGTGCCAGCAGCTTATCCAAACGGTTCCCAGATACGCAGTATTTT | CASSLSKRFPDTQYF
TRBJ1-2 | . | many | TRBV23-1 | TGCGCCAGCAGTCAAAGAGGGGGAGGGAGTCGCTATGGCTACACCTTC | CASSQRGGGSRYGYTF
TRBJ2-5 | . | many | TRBV6-1 | TGTGCCAGCAAGAGTCATCCTGGGAGTGAGGGAGAGACCCAGTACTTC | CASKSHPGSEGETQYF
TRBJ2-3 | . | many | TRBV5-6 | TGTGCCAGCAGCTTGGTTCCCAGCACAGATACGCAGTATTTT | CASSLVPSTDTQYF
TRBJ1-2 | . | many | TRBV3-1 | TGTGCCAGCAGCCAAGTTTCGTGGGGCTACACCTTC | CASSQVSWGYTF
TRBJ2-7 | TRBD2 | many | TRBV27 | TGTGCCAGCAGTAGACTAGCGGGGTCCTACGAGCAGTACTTC | CASSRLAGSYEQYF
TRBJ2-2 | . | many | TRBV5-4 | TGTGCCAGCAGCTTAGGCGGGCAGGGAGTTGTCGGGGAGCTGTTTTTT | CASSLGGQGVVGELFF
TRBJ1-2 | . | many | TRBV12-3/TRBV12-4 | TGTGCCAGCAGTTTAATTCCGGGTTACGGTAACTATGGCTACACCTTC | CASSLIPGYGNYGYTF
TRBJ2-6 | . | many | TRBV7-2 | TGTGCCAGCAGCTTTGACTCTGGGGCCAACGTCCTGACTTTC | CASSFDSGANVLTF
TRBJ2-5 | . | many | TRBV7-2 | TGTGCCAGCAGCTCGGGGTTCGGAGAGACCCAGTACTTC | CASSSGFGETQYF
TRBJ2-3 | TRBD2 | many | TRBV4-2 | TGTGCCAGCAGCCCCCGGACTAGCAGCACAGATACGCAGTATTTT | CASSPRTSSTDTQYF
TRBJ2-5 | . | many | TRBV5-6 | TGTGCCAGCAGCTTTTGGGCCAAGAGATCCCAGTACTTC | CASSFWAKRSQYF
TRBJ1-4 | . | many | TRBV11-2 | TGTGCCAGCAGCCCCCCCACTCCATTCAGGGGTGAAAAACTGTTTTTT | CASSPPTPFRGEKLFF
TRBJ2-7 | . | . | TRBV5-6 | TGTGCCAGCAGCTTTGGACAGATAGAACACTACGAGCAGTACTTC | CASSFGQIEHYEQYF
TRBJ2-2 | . | many | TRBV5-1 | TGCGCCAGCAGCTTGGGTGTGGTGACCGGGGAGCTGTTTTTT | CASSLGVVTGELFF
TRBJ2-5 | . | few | TRBV6-5 | TGTGCCAGCGAAAAGGACAGACGGGAGACCCAGTACTTC | CASEKDRRETQYF
TRBJ2-7 | . | many | TRBV7-2 | TGTGCCAGCAGCTACCCCTACCCCTACGAGCAGTACTTC | CASSYPYPYEQYF
TRBJ2-1 | . | many | TRBV20-1 | TGCAGTGCTAGAGTCACTAGCCAAGGTAATGAGCAGTTCTTC | CSARVTSQGNEQFF
TRBJ2-3 | . | . | TRBV5-5 | TGTGCCACCTCCCGGGGGAGAAGAGGGACAGATACGCAGTATTTT | CATSRGRRGTDTQYF
TRBJ2-5 | . | many | TRBV6-1 | TGTGCCTCCCGGAGGCCGGGGCAGGAGACCCAGTACTTC | CASRRPGQETQYF